The clone carrying this TCR beta chain was seen more than once but under ten times. The antigen is not known. Unique molecular identifiers were in the cDNA, with template-switch universal primer binding. TCRdb processed the 5' RACE reads anew with MiXCR; each CDR3 protein has one entry. Here the sample spans 1.5 million to 2 million distinct CDR3 sequences, under 35% being singletons. This sample is drawn from a study of identical twins. Points from the study as a whole: Twin pairs had excess sharing that was weaker in beta out-of-frame sequences.

Germline V CDR1 and CDR2: SGHRS, YFSETQ. With 4 bases clipped from V and 4 bases from J, the junction kept 6 bases outside the gene matches. CDR3 size: 16 residues. The TCR was taken from a newborn girl in good health. The chain couples TRBV5-1 to TRBJ2-2, with 11 positions matching TRBD2. What was sequenced was cord blood. CDR3 DNA: TGCGCCAGCAGCCTGACTAGCGGGGCCCTCACCGGGGAGCTGTTTTTT. Its protein is CASSLTSGALTGELFF.